The clone carrying this T cell receptor beta chain is a singleton in its sample. This specimen comes from a study of blood T cell repertoires in COVID-19. Background on the study: Sites in the United States, Italy and Spain provided acute and convalescent COVID-19 samples. T cells, B-cell-depleted T cells, or PBMCs provided the cDNA or gDNA that served as material.

Original processing notes: Researchers report that nucleated cell counts were estimated from reference gene primer amplification. Some clones are missing from TCRdb's copy, which holds only in-frame ones; the method was immunoSEQ multiplex PCR. That table supplies the V and J calls and clone size; D and trimming were determined from the DNA. The table has about 80,000 clones, approximately 91% seen once. CDR1 is KGHDR, CDR2 SFDVKD, per germline. V gave up 3 bases and J gave up 7 bases; unmatched junction bases: 8. The CDR3 consists of 17 residues. The clonotype was recovered from a man aged 70-80 years with acute or convalescent COVID-19. The source material was peripheral blood. The chain carries TRBV24-1 and TRBJ2-3; 14 nucleotides agree with TRBD2. The CDR3 DNA sequence: TGTGCCACCAGTGATAGCGGACTAGCGGGAGGAACATATACGCAGTATTTT. Its translation is CATSDSGLAGGTYTQYF.